This T cell receptor beta chain was retrieved from a study of T cell changes during pregnancy in multiple sclerosis. This clone was picked up one time. The protocol was immunoSEQ multiplex PCR, while the TCRdb copy is restricted to in-frame clones and leaves out a portion. This repertoire shows about 17,000 clones, about 84% found once; its top ten account for over 9%. Sequencing used CD8+ T cells from peripheral blood mononuclear cells, obtained after pregnancy. The TCR originated in a female donor with multiple sclerosis, enrolled in a pregnancy study.

For the CDR3, the DNA is TGTGCCAGTAGAGGGGATCAAAGGACTGAAGCTTTCTTT. Protein sequence: CASRGDQRTEAFF. This sequence joins TRBV19 and TRBJ1-1; tentative D call: TRBD1 (5 bases). V lost 6 bases, J lost 5 bases, and 13 bases lay in between. CDR1 and CDR2 from the germline V gene are LNHDA and SQIVND (reference sequence). The CDR3 consists of 13 residues.